This note documents a single TCR beta chain sequence. The record originates from a study of blood T cell repertoires in COVID-19. For the study at large: Collection of acute and convalescent COVID-19 samples took place in the United States, Italy and Spain. The analysed material was cDNA or gDNA that came from T cells, B-cell-depleted T cells, or PBMCs.

The study recruited people aged 18 to 89 years across about two dozen US areas. How the authors handled the data: Counts of nucleated cells, estimated from reference gene primer amplification, were obtained. Clones were read by immunoSEQ multiplex PCR, and TCRdb kept only the in-frame ones, dropping some. The V and J calls and clone size come from that table; D and trimming were worked out from the DNA. The sample lists roughly 200,000 clones, 65% to 90% seen once, with about 4.1% in the top ten. This CDR3 spans 14 amino acids. Germline V gives CDR1 SGHNT, CDR2 YYREEE (reference sequence). V was shortened by 4 bases and J by 5 bases, with 13 bases between the two germline ends.

The specimen sequenced was PBMCs or T cells enriched from blood (not recorded which). The receptor's source is a woman between 40 and 50 years old with acute COVID-19. The J gene is TRBJ1-5, the V gene TRBV5-4, with D uncertain. The CDR3 sequence is CASSGPVVDQPQHF. In DNA, the CDR3 is TGTGCCAGCAGCGGTCCGGTAGTCGATCAGCCCCAGCATTTT. The complete variable domain, with remaining parts taken from reference TRBV5-4 and TRBJ1-5, reads ETGVTQSPTHLIKTRGQQVTLRCSSQSGHNTVSWYQQALGQGPQFIFQYYREEENGRGNFPPRFSGLQFPNYSSELNVNALELDDSALYLCASSGPVVDQPQHFGDGTRLSIL.